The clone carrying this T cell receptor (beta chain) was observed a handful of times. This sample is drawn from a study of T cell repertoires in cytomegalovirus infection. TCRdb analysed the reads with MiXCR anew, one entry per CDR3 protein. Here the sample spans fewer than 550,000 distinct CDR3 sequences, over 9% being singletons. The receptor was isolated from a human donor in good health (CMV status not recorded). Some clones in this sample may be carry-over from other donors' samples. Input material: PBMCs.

The chain's CDR3 is CASSIGDRGIRNIQYF. In DNA, the CDR3 is TGTGCCAGTAGTATAGGGGACAGGGGAATTAGGAACATTCAGTACTTC. The chain employs TRBV19 and TRBJ2-4; 10 bases are shared with TRBD1. This CDR3 is built from 16 residues. The V gene end was trimmed by 1 base and the J gene end by 7 bases; junction bases not matched to a gene: 7. The germline V gene encodes CDR1 LNHDA and CDR2 SQIVND (reference sequence).